The clone carrying this TCR beta chain was seen at least ten times. The antigen remains undetermined. One entry per CDR3 protein results from TCRdb running MiXCR on the 5' RACE reads. This table has approximately 100,000 distinct CDR3 sequences, about 7.7% appearing once. The data are from a study of CD8 T cells in ankylosing spondylitis. From germline, CDR1 is LGHNA and CDR2 YSLEER. V shed 1 base, J shed 3 bases, and the junction held 11 bases outside the gene matches. CDR3 length: 18 residues. The study, taken as a whole, reports: In synovial fluid and blood from reactive arthritis, some motif variants were previously reported. Enrichment of disease-linked clones was reportedly significant in matched ankylosing spondylitis synovial fluid.

The chain joins TRBV4-3 to TRBJ1-1, with 10 bases aligning to TRBD1. The TCR originated in a male donor with ankylosing spondylitis or in good health (not recorded which). The material sequenced was blood, either unsorted or a sorted T cell fraction (not recorded which). The CDR3 region has the DNA TGCGCCAGCAGCCAAGCGGCCATCTCCGGGACAGGGGACACTGAAGCTTTCTTT. This encodes CASSQAAISGTGDTEAFF.